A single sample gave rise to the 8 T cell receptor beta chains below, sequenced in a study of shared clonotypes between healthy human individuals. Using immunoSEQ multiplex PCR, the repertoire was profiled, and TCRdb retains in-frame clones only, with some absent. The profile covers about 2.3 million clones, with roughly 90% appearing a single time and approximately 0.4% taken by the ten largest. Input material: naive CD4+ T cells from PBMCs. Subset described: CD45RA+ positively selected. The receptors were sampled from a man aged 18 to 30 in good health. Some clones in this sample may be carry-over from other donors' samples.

The CDR3: CASSPTGATYGYTF. The CDR3 DNA reads TGTGCCAGCTCACCGACAGGGGCTACTTATGGCTACACCTTC. The chain joins TRBV18 to TRBJ1-2; 8 bases match TRBD1. From germline, CDR1 is KGHSH and CDR2 LQKENI. CDR3 length: 14 amino acids. The V segment lost 3 bases and the J segment 5 bases; nucleotides outside the gene matches: 5.

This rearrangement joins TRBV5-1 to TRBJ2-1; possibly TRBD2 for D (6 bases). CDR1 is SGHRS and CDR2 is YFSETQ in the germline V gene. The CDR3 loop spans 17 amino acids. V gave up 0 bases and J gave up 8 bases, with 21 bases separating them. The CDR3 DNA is TGCGCCAGCAGCTTGGATGGAGGGAGAGGCACGATTCATGAGCAGTTCTTC. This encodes CASSLDGGRGTIHEQFF.

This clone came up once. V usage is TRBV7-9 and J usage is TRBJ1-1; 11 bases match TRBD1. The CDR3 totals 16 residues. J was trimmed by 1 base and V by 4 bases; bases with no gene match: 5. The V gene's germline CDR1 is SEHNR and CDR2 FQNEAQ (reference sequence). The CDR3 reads CASSSDRGRGNTEAFF. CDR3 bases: TGTGCCAGCAGCTCGGACAGGGGGCGCGGGAACACTGAAGCTTTCTTT.

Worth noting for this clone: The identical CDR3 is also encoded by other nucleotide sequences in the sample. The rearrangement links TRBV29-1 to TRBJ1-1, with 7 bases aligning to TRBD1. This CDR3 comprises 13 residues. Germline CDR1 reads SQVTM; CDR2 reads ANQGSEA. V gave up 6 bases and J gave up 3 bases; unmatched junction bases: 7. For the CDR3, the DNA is TGCAGCGTCAGGACAGGAGGGGACACTGAAGCTTTCTTT. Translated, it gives CSVRTGGDTEAFF. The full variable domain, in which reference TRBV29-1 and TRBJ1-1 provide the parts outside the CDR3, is SAVISQKPSRDICQRGTSLTIQCQVDSQVTMMFWYRQQPGQSLTLIATANQGSEATYESGFVIDKFPISRPNLTFSTLTVSNMSPEDSSIYLCSVRTGGDTEAFFGQGTRLTVV.

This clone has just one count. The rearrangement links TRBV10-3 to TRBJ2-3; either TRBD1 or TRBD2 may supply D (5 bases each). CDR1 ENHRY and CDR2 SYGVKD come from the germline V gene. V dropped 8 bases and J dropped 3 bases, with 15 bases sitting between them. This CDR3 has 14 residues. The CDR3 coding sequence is TGTGCCATCGGGGGATCCTTGGGAACAGATACGCAGTATTTT. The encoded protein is CAIGGSLGTDTQYF.

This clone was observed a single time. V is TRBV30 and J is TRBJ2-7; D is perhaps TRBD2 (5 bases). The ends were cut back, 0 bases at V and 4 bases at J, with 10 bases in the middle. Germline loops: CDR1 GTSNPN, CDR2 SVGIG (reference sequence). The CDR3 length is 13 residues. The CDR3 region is CAWSVARAYEQYF. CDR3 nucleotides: TGTGCCTGGAGTGTAGCGCGGGCGTACGAGCAGTACTTC.

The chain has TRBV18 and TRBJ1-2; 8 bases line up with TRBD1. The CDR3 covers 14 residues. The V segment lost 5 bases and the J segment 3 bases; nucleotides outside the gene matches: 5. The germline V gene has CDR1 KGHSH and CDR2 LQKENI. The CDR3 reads CASSSLQGDYGYTF. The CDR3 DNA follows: TGTGCCAGCTCATCTTTACAGGGGGACTATGGCTACACCTTC.

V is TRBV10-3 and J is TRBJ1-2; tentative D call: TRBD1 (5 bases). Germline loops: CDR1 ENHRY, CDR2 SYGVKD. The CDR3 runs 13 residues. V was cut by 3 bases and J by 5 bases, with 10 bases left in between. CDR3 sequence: CAISDRVVYGYTF. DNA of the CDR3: TGTGCCATCAGTGACAGGGTTGTATATGGCTACACCTTC.